Below, 27 T cell receptor beta chains from the same sample are listed, as sequenced in a study of Ad26.COV2.S vaccination and SARS-CoV-2 variants. Profiling relied on immunoSEQ multiplex PCR, and the TCRdb table lists in-frame clones only, not all of them. Of more than 400,000 clones listed, approximately 92% were seen once; the top ten hold under 2%. The treatment is: about 20 received Ad26.COV2.S at low or high dose, single or two shots; 5 received placebo; per-sample allocation not given. Sampling was done on day 63 after the first vaccine or placebo injection. Sequencing was performed on peripheral blood, taken in a trial of Ad26.COV2.S vaccine versus placebo. The receptor source for this set is a person aged 18 to 65 who received the Ad26.COV2.S COVID-19 vaccine or a placebo.

This clone was observed a handful of times. This rearrangement joins TRBV6-4 to TRBJ2-5, with D perhaps TRBD2 (7 bases). The CDR3 is 15 residues long. V was cut by 3 bases and J by 1 base, with 12 bases left in between. Germline-derived CDR1 and CDR2 are MRHNA and SNTAGT. The CDR3 DNA follows: TGTGCCAGCAGTGAAACGGCGGGGGCCCAAGAGACCCAGTACTTC. Encoded protein: CASSETAGAQETQYF.

CDR3 DNA sequence: TGCAGTGCACTTAGTTCGGATACGCAGTATTTT. It yields the protein CSALSSDTQYF. The V gene is TRBV20-1, the J gene TRBJ2-3; unclear D gene. V was clipped by 6 bases and J by 6 bases, with 10 bases between them. The length of the CDR3 is 11 residues. Germline-derived CDR1 and CDR2 are DFQATT and SNEGSKA (reference sequence).

The rearrangement links TRBV19 to TRBJ2-1; D gene unclear. The CDR3 extends over 15 amino acids. The V end lost 3 bases, the J end lost 0 bases, and 9 bases lay between the germline ends. Germline assignment: CDR1 LNHDA and CDR2 SQIVND (reference sequence). The CDR3 protein is CASSIGQSSYNEQFF. Here the CDR3 DNA reads TGTGCCAGTAGTATCGGCCAGAGCTCCTACAATGAGCAGTTCTTC.

The V call is TRBV5-6, the J call TRBJ1-5; D gene unclear. Trimming pared 1 base from V and 7 bases from J, leaving 9 bases between. The CDR3 covers 13 residues. Germline-derived CDR1 and CDR2 are SGHDT and YYEEEE. The CDR3: CASSLFNAQPQHF. Written as DNA, the CDR3 is TGTGCCAGCAGCTTGTTCAACGCCCAGCCCCAGCATTTT.

This chain's CDR3 is CASSLGQGNTGELFF. CDR3 coding DNA: TGTGCCAGCAGCTTAGGGCAGGGGAACACCGGGGAGCTGTTTTTT. The genes are TRBV7-9 and TRBJ2-2; possibly TRBD1 for D (5 bases). Germline lookup yields CDR1 SEHNR and CDR2 FQNEAQ (reference sequence). The CDR3 contains 15 residues. Trimming took 1 base from V and 1 from J, leaving 7 bases between them.

The chain recombines TRBV20-1 with TRBJ2-7; TRBD1 is a possible D gene (5 bases). CDR1 DFQATT and CDR2 SNEGSKA come from the germline V gene (reference sequence). V lost 3 bases to trimming and J lost 4 bases, with 10 bases between them. The CDR3 loop spans 12 amino acids. This CDR3 reads CSASQGIYEQYF. The CDR3 DNA reads as TGCAGTGCTAGTCAGGGAATTTACGAGCAGTACTTC.

The rearrangement joins TRBV27 to TRBJ2-7; TRBD1 matches 9 bases. The CDR3 runs to 14 residues. In germline, CDR1 is MNHEY, CDR2 SMNVEV (reference sequence). Trimming at V came to 5 bases and at J to 2 bases, leaving 4 bases not matched to a gene. For the CDR3, the DNA is TGTGCCAGCAGTGACAGGGGGGCCCCCTACGAGCAGTACTTC. This encodes CASSDRGAPYEQYF.

The chain recombines TRBV10-2 with TRBJ2-5; D is possibly TRBD1 or TRBD2 (5 bases each). Germline loops: CDR1 WSHSY, CDR2 SAAADI. Trimming left V 3 bases short and J 5 bases short, with 13 bases between. The CDR3 runs to 14 residues. In DNA form, the CDR3 reads TGCGCCAGCAGTGATAGGGGAGCAACGGAGACCCAGTACTTC. Translated, it gives CASSDRGATETQYF.

On this clone itself: The sample holds other DNA sequences that translate to the same CDR3. DNA of the CDR3: TGTGCCAGCAGGTACAGGGGGGGCACTGAAGCTTTCTTT. Protein sequence: CASRYRGGTEAFF. This rearrangement joins TRBV6-2 or TRBV6-3 to TRBJ1-1, with TRBD1 matching over 8 bases. The V gene's germline CDR1 is MNHEY and CDR2 SVGEGT. The CDR3 is 13 residues long. V lost 6 bases to trimming and J lost 4 bases; unmatched junction nucleotides: 4.

A remark on this clone: The sample holds other DNA sequences that translate to the same CDR3. The gene calls are TRBV15 and TRBJ2-5, with TRBD2 as a possible D gene (5 bases). CDR1 and CDR2 (germline): LNHNV, YYDKDF (reference sequence). The CDR3 loop spans 14 amino acids. Trimming took 0 bases from V and 2 from J, leaving 7 bases between them. The CDR3 sequence is CATSRDRGQETQYF. The CDR3, as DNA: TGTGCCACCAGCAGAGATCGCGGGCAAGAGACCCAGTACTTC.

The chain joins TRBV7-9 to TRBJ2-7; D is unclear. The CDR3 contains 13 residues. V gave up 6 bases and J gave up 0 bases, with 9 bases separating them. Germline V gives CDR1 SEHNR, CDR2 FQNEAQ (reference sequence). This chain's CDR3 is CASSSDPSYEQYF. The DNA of the CDR3 is TGTGCCAGCAGTTCAGACCCCTCCTACGAGCAGTACTTC. The full variable domain, rest sourced from reference TRBV7-9 and TRBJ2-7, is DTGVSQNPRHKITKRGQNVTFRCDPISEHNRLYWYRQTLGQGPEFLTYFQNEAQLEKSRLLSDRFSAERPKGSFSTLEIQRTEQGDSAMYLCASSSDPSYEQYFGPGTRLTVT.

The CDR3 loop reads CASSLSASYGYTF. The CDR3 coding sequence is TGTGCCAGCAGTCTTTCCGCCTCCTATGGCTACACCTTC. V is TRBV27 and J is TRBJ1-2, with D unclear. Germline assignment: CDR1 MNHEY and CDR2 SMNVEV (reference sequence). The CDR3 sequence is 13 residues long. V shed 5 bases and J shed 4 bases, with 11 bases lying between them.

CDR3 nucleotides: TGCGCCAGCGTACCCAACGCGGGGGGGATCACAGATACGCAGTATTTT. It translates to CASVPNAGGITDTQYF. The genes are TRBV5-1 and TRBJ2-3; 9 bases agree with TRBD2. The V segment lost 7 bases and the J segment 2 bases; nucleotides outside the gene matches: 11. Per germline, CDR1 SGHRS and CDR2 YFSETQ. This CDR3 comprises 16 residues.

This chain joins TRBV12-3 or TRBV12-4 and TRBJ2-1; D not resolved. V was cut by 7 bases and J by 4 bases, with 5 bases left in between. The CDR3 covers 11 residues. CDR3 sequence (DNA): TGTGCCAGCACCATGTACAATGAGCAGTTCTTC. As protein: CASTMYNEQFF.

V gene TRBV29-1 combines with J gene TRBJ2-3; D call uncertain. The germline V gene has CDR1 SQVTM and CDR2 ANQGSEA. This CDR3 has 16 amino acids. V lost 4 bases, J lost 7 bases, and 24 bases lay in between. CDR3 protein: CSVVRSGSKGGNTQYF. DNA of the CDR3: TGCAGCGTTGTAAGATCTGGTAGCAAAGGCGGTAATACGCAGTATTTT.

CDR3 sequence (DNA): TGTGCCAGCAGCTTGGGCGGGACTCGCTCCTACGAGCAGTACTTC. This sequence encodes CASSLGGTRSYEQYF. The chain joins TRBV5-4 to TRBJ2-7; tentative D call: TRBD2 (6 bases). Germline CDR1 is SGHNT and CDR2 is YYREEE (reference sequence). CDR3 length equals 15 residues. V was pared by 0 bases and J by 0 bases, with 10 bases between. The full variable domain, in which reference TRBV5-4 and TRBJ2-7 provide the parts outside the CDR3, is ETGVTQSPTHLIKTRGQQVTLRCSSQSGHNTVSWYQQALGQGPQFIFQYYREEENGRGNFPPRFSGLQFPNYSSELNVNALELDDSALYLCASSLGGTRSYEQYFGPGTRLTVT.

The chain joins TRBV7-2 to TRBJ2-1, with 8 nucleotides matching TRBD2. Trimming at V came to 5 bases and at J to 4 bases, leaving 16 bases not matched to a gene. The CDR3 runs 18 residues. From germline, CDR1 is SGHTA and CDR2 FQGNSA. CDR3 bases: TGTGCCAGCAGCGCCTCACCCGGACTAGCCCTTACTTACAATGAGCAGTTCTTC. It specifies CASSASPGLALTYNEQFF.

V usage is TRBV6-2 or TRBV6-3 and J usage is TRBJ2-5; TRBD1 matches at 9 bases. The CDR3 covers 15 residues. Germline lookup yields CDR1 MNHEY and CDR2 SVGEGT. J lost 5 bases, V lost 4 bases, and 8 bases had no gene match. The CDR3 sequence: CASSSDRGGSETQYF. Here the CDR3 DNA reads TGTGCCAGCAGTTCGGACAGGGGAGGGTCGGAGACCCAGTACTTC.

The chain has TRBV4-3 and TRBJ1-2, with 7 bases identical to TRBD1. Trimming at V came to 2 bases and at J to 8 bases, leaving 11 bases not matched to a gene. The length of the CDR3 is 15 residues. Germline-derived CDR1 and CDR2 are LGHNA and YSLEER. DNA of the CDR3: TGCGCCAGCAGCCAATATTCCGACAGGGTTGACGGCTACACCTTC. Amino acid sequence: CASSQYSDRVDGYTF.

V and J are TRBV3-1 (or the pseudogene TRBV3-2) and TRBJ2-1; 7 bases match TRBD1. J gave up 4 bases and V 4 bases, and 4 bases lay outside the gene matches. CDR1 is LGHDT and CDR2 is YNNKEL in the germline V gene (reference sequence). The CDR3 is 14 amino acids. CDR3 nucleotide sequence: TGTGCCAGCAGCCTCAGGGGGATATACAATGAGCAGTTCTTC. Amino acids: CASSLRGIYNEQFF.

The V call is TRBV5-6, the J call TRBJ1-5, with TRBD1 matching over 7 bases. Germline V gene lookup returns CDR1 SGHDT and CDR2 YYEEEE. The CDR3 loop spans 16 amino acids. Trimming cost V 1 base and J 1 base; bases outside gene matches: 5. The CDR3 sequence is CASSLSWTGSNQPQHF. The CDR3 coding sequence is TGTGCCAGCAGCTTGTCGTGGACAGGCAGCAATCAGCCCCAGCATTTT. The full variable domain, in which reference TRBV5-6 and TRBJ1-5 provide the parts outside the CDR3, is DAGVTQSPTHLIKTRGQQVTLRCSPKSGHDTVSWYQQALGQGPQFIFQYYEEEERQRGNFPDRFSGHQFPNYSSELNVNALLLGDSALYLCASSLSWTGSNQPQHFGDGTRLSIL.

The chain is built from TRBV2 and TRBJ1-2; TRBD1 is a possible D gene (5 bases). Trimming pared 0 bases from V and 8 bases from J, leaving 19 bases between. From germline, CDR1 is SNHLY and CDR2 FYNNEI. This CDR3 comprises 16 residues. The CDR3 here is CASSEALRSRRGGYTF. CDR3 nucleotides: TGTGCCAGCAGTGAAGCTTTGCGCTCTCGAAGGGGAGGCTACACCTTC. The variable domain in full, completed from reference TRBV2 and TRBJ1-2, reads EPEVTQTPSHQVTQMGQEVILRCVPISNHLYFYWYRQILGQKVEFLVSFYNNEISEKSEIFDDQFSVERPDGSNFTLKIRSTKLEDSAMYFCASSEALRSRRGGYTFGSGTRLTVV.

The CDR3 DNA sequence: TGTGCCAGCAGCTCACCCACTAGCGGGGGGGACTACGAGCAGTACTTC. Protein sequence: CASSSPTSGGDYEQYF. The rearrangement joins TRBV12-1 to TRBJ2-7; the table gives TRBD2 as D, unverified against the DNA. TRBV12-1 is reported as a pseudogene. The CDR3 covers 16 residues.

The chain joins TRBV11-2 to TRBJ1-3; D is possibly TRBD1 (5 bases). Trimming took off 5 bases at V and 7 bases at J, with 15 bases between the two ends. CDR3 size: 14 residues. Germline V gives CDR1 SGHAT, CDR2 FQNNGV. CDR3 sequence (DNA): TGTGCCAGCAGCGGACAACTACGGGGTAACACCATATATTTT. It translates to CASSGQLRGNTIYF.

The CDR3 nucleotides read TGTGCCAGCAGCTCGGACAGGGGGATCTCTGGGGCCAACGTCCTGACTTTC. Protein product: CASSSDRGISGANVLTF. The chain has TRBV13 and TRBJ2-6; TRBD1 matches 10 bases. The CDR3 is made up of 17 amino acids. Germline CDR1 reads PRHDT; CDR2 reads FYEKMQ (reference sequence). The trim removed 4 bases at V and 0 bases at J, leaving 3 bases unmatched.

The chain employs TRBV19 and TRBJ2-7; 8 bases are a match to TRBD1. Trimming at V came to 4 bases and at J to 2 bases, leaving 4 bases not matched to a gene. The length of the CDR3 is 14 residues. Per the germline V gene, CDR1 is LNHDA and CDR2 is SQIVND (reference sequence). CDR3 bases: TGTGCCAGTAGTAGACAGGACAGGGCCTACGAGCAGTACTTC. Its translation: CASSRQDRAYEQYF.

This sequence joins TRBV6-6 and TRBJ1-4, with D uncertain. V was cut by 8 bases and J by 0 bases, with 7 bases left in between. Germline assignment: CDR1 MNHNY and CDR2 SVGAGI (reference sequence). This CDR3 region has 13 residues. This CDR3 reads CASVGSTNEKLFF. CDR3 nucleotides: TGTGCCAGCGTCGGGTCAACTAATGAAAAACTGTTTTTT.